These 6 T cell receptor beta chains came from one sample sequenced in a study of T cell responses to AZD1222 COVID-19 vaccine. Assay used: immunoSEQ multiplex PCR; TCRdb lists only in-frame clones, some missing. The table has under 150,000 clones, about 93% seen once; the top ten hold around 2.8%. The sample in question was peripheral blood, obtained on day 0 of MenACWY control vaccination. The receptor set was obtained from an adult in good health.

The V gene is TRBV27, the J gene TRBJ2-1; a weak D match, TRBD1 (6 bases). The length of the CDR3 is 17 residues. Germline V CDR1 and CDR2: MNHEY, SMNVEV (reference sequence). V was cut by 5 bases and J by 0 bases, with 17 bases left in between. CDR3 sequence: CASSPTTGESSYNEQFF. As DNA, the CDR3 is TGTGCCAGCAGTCCGACGACAGGCGAAAGCTCCTACAATGAGCAGTTCTTC.

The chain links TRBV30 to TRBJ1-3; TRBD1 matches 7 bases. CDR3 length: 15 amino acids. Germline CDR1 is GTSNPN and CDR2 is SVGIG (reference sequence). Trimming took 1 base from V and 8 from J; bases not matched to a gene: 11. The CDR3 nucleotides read TGTGCCTGGAGTGCACAGGGGAACCTCGCGGACACCATATATTTT. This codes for CAWSAQGNLADTIYF. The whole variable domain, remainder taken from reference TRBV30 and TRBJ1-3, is SQTIHQWPATLVQPVGSPLSLECTVEGTSNPNLYWYRQAAGRGLQLLFYSVGIGQISSEVPQNLSASRPQDRQFILSSKKLLLSDSGFYLCAWSAQGNLADTIYFGEGSWLTVV.

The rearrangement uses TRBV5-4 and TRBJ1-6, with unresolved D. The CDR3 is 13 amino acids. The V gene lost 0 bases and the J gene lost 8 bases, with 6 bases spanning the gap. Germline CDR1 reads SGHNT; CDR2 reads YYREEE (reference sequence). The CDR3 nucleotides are TGTGCCAGCAGCTTGGATCGGTATTCACCCCTCCACTTT. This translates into CASSLDRYSPLHF.

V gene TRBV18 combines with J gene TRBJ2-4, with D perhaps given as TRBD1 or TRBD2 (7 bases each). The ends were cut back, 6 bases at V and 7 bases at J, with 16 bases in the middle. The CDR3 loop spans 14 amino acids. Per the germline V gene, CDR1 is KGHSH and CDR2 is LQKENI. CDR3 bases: TGTGCCAGCTCTCCAGGGGGGGGCGTGAACATTCAGTACTTC. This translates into CASSPGGGVNIQYF.

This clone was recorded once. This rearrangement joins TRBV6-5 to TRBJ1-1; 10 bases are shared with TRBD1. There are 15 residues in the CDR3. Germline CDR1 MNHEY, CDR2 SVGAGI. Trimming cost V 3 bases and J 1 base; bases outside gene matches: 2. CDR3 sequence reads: CASSYRDRGNTEAFF. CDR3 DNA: TGTGCCAGCAGTTATCGGGACAGGGGGAACACTGAAGCTTTCTTT.

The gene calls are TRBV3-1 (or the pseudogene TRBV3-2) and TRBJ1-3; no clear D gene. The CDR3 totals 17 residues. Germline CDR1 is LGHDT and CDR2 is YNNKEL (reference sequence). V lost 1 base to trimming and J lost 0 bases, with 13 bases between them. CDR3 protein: CASSQGAERISGNTIYF. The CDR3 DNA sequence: TGTGCCAGCAGCCAAGGGGCCGAGCGAATCTCTGGAAACACCATATATTTT.